This T cell receptor beta chain emerged from a study of blood T cell repertoires in COVID-19. At the level of the study: Collection of acute and convalescent COVID-19 samples took place in the United States, Italy and Spain. T cells, B-cell-depleted T cells, or PBMCs provided the cDNA or gDNA that served as material.

Enrolled during active infection, Seattle patients were then followed longitudinally. In the authors' workflow: Estimation of nucleated cell counts was performed using reference gene primer amplification. Repertoires were generated with immunoSEQ multiplex PCR, while TCRdb's copy carries only in-frame clones and drops some. V and J calls and clone size are given by that table; D and trimming were obtained from the DNA. The data contain some 310,000 clones, 90% of them seen just once; the ten biggest clones take up approximately 0.98%. The V and J ends lost 4 bases and 6 bases, in that order; junction bases with no gene match: 10. The germline CDR1 and CDR2 sequences are LGHNA and YSLEER. CDR3 size: 15 residues.

The chain is built from TRBV4-3 and TRBJ2-7; 9 positions match TRBD1. This TCR was recovered from a middle-aged woman with COVID-19, enrolled during active disease. The sample consisted of peripheral blood. CDR3 amino acids: CASSRGDRDVLEQYF. The CDR3 region has the DNA TGCGCCAGCAGCCGAGGGGACAGGGACGTCCTCGAGCAGTACTTC.